The rows below give T cell receptor beta chains drawn from one sample of a study of tumor and adjacent non-tumor tissue in lung cancer. MiXCR, applied by TCRdb to the multiplex PCR reads, yields one record per CDR3 protein. This table has 120,000 to 150,000 distinct CDR3 sequences, around 65% appearing once. Material: lung tumor tissue. These receptors were taken from a man in his sixties with small cell lung cancer. The CDR3 runs from the conserved cysteine through the conserved F or W. D genes are given only for firm matches. Not all rows give a size; the values are once, few, many and, for expanded clones, a class.

abundance	d_gene	v_gene	j_gene	CDR3nt	CDR3aa
many	.	TRBV12-3/TRBV12-4	TRBJ2-2	TGTGCCAGCAGTCCAAGACGGCACACCGGGGAGCTGTTTTTT	CASSPRRHTGELFF
.	.	TRBV18	TRBJ2-5	TGTGCCAGCTCACCACCGTTTGGGTTGGAGACCCAGTACTTC	CASSPPFGLETQYF
.	.	TRBV6-5	TRBJ1-2	TGTGCCAGCATAGACTTGGGGGGGCGGTATGACTACACCTTC	CASIDLGGRYDYTF
once	.	TRBV11-2	TRBJ2-4	TGTGCCAGCAGCTTAGGGGGGAGATTAGCCAAAAACACTCAGTACTTC	CASSLGGRLAKNTQYF
.	.	TRBV11-2	TRBJ2-4	TGTGCCAGCAGCTTCCCAGGGTCAGAGATTCAGTACTTC	CASSFPGSEIQYF
.	.	TRBV11-3	TRBJ1-1	TGTGCCAGCAGTAAGGAGGCGGGCACTGATGCTCTCTTT	CASSKEAGTDALF
few	.	TRBV5-8	TRBJ2-1	TGTGCCAGCAGCTTGGGAGGGAACGATGAGCAGTTCTTC	CASSLGGNDEQFF
.	.	TRBV20-1	TRBJ2-5	TGCAGTGCCGAGGACGTCGGAGAGACCCAGTACTTC	CSAEDVGETQYF
.	.	TRBV4-2	TRBJ2-7	TGTGCCAGCAACCAAGAGAGGGTCTCCTACGAGCAGTACTTC	CASNQERVSYEQYF
once	TRBD2	TRBV11-1	TRBJ2-4	TGTGCCAGCAGTCGCTTCCCGGGACCAGCGGGACCAGTCAAAAACATTCAGTACTTC	CASSRFPGPAGPVKNIQYF
.	.	TRBV7-9	TRBJ1-6	TGTACCAGCAGCTTAGTCAATTCACCCCTCCACTTT	CTSSLVNSPLHF
.	.	TRBV11-2	TRBJ2-2	TGTGCCAGCAGCCCCCTAGATGGAGGCATCGGGGAGTTGTGTTTT	CASSPLDGGIGELCF
many	.	TRBV6-6	TRBJ1-5	TGTGCCACCGGGACTACTGGTCGCAATCAGCCCCAGCATTTT	CATGTTGRNQPQHF
.	TRBD1	TRBV20-1	TRBJ1-1	TGCAGTGCTAGAGATCAGGGGGGCTCTGAAGCTTTCTTT	CSARDQGGSEAFF
.	.	TRBV6-6	TRBJ2-1	TGTGCCAACAATTTCCCGGGACAACGCGCCGCGGGCAATGAGCAGTTCTTC	CANNFPGQRAAGNEQFF
once	.	TRBV12-3/TRBV12-4	TRBJ2-3	TGTGCCAGCAGTGCCTCCGGGGGTACGCAGTATTTT	CASSASGGTQYF
.	.	TRBV6-5	TRBJ1-5	TGTGCCAGCTGTTACTCCAGCAGGGGTAGCAATCAGCCCCAGCATTTT	CASCYSSRGSNQPQHF
.	.	TRBV12-3/TRBV12-4	TRBJ1-1	TGTGCCAGCATGAAATCCGTTCTTGGTACGGCCAACACTGAAGCTTTCTTT	CASMKSVLGTANTEAFF
once	.	TRBV29-1	TRBJ2-1	TGCAGCGCGGGGGGCAATGAGCGATTCTTC	CSAGGNERFF
.	TRBD1	TRBV6-2/TRBV6-3	TRBJ2-4	TGTGCCAGCAGAGCTCCCGGACAGGGGGGATCCAAAAACATTCAGTACTTC	CASRAPGQGGSKNIQYF
.	.	TRBV12-3/TRBV12-4	TRBJ2-2	TGTGCCAGCGGTTTAGTGGGATCCACCGGGGAGCTGTTTTTT	CASGLVGSTGELFF
.	TRBD2	TRBV7-3	TRBJ2-1	TGTGCCAGCAGCTCCGCCGGGACTAGCGGGATGGCCTTAGGCCATGAGCAGTTCTTC	CASSSAGTSGMALGHEQFF
.	.	TRBV20-1	TRBJ1-4	TGCAGTACTAGAGTAGGGGGGACTAATGAAAAACTGTTTTTT	CSTRVGGTNEKLFF
.	.	TRBV28	TRBJ1-1	TGTGCCACCTTTGAATCGGTCACTGAAGCTTTCTTT	CATFESVTEAFF